This entry lists 7 T cell receptor beta chains sequenced from one sample in a study of cytomegalovirus exposure and HLA in healthy donors. Use of 60 Vbeta and 13 Jbeta primers characterized the PCR. Produced via immunoSEQ multiplex PCR; TCRdb's table is partial and in-frame only. The sample has just over 95,000 clones, around 76% seen once. The source material was PBMCs. The receptor set was obtained from a human donor in good health.

V is TRBV6-1 and J is TRBJ1-1; TRBD1 agrees at 7 bases. Germline CDR1 and CDR2: MNHNS and SASEGT. Unmatched junction bases numbered 14, after V lost 3 bases and J lost 10 bases. CDR3 size: 15 residues. The CDR3 nucleotides are TGTGCCAGCAGTGACGGGTCCCAGGGGGTAAAGGGAGCTTTCTTT. Amino acid sequence: CASSDGSQGVKGAFF.

The rearrangement links TRBV6-5 to TRBJ1-6; possibly TRBD1 for D (6 bases). Germline lookup yields CDR1 MNHEY and CDR2 SVGAGI. There are 15 residues in the CDR3. The V end was cut by 5 bases, the J end by 5 bases, with 13 bases between. CDR3 sequence: CASSRRQDNNSPLHF. The CDR3 bases are TGTGCCAGCAGTCGCAGACAGGACAATAATTCACCCCTCCACTTT.

This chain joins TRBV7-7 and TRBJ2-6; D is uncertain. The germline V gene encodes CDR1 SSHAT and CDR2 FNYEAQ (reference sequence). V lost 3 bases to trimming and J lost 4 bases, with 13 bases between them. The CDR3 contains 16 residues. The CDR3 loop is CASSLGSPSGANVLTF. Written as DNA, the CDR3 is TGTGCCAGCAGCTTGGGCTCCCCCTCAGGGGCCAACGTCCTGACTTTC.

This clone was picked up a small number of times. The rearrangement joins TRBV7-2 to TRBJ1-1; D may be TRBD1 (5 bases). This CDR3 is 13 amino acids long. Trimming removed 5 bases at V and 11 bases at J, with 18 bases between. Germline V gene lookup returns CDR1 SGHTA and CDR2 FQGNSA. The chain's CDR3 is CASSPVVAGRAFF. The CDR3 DNA is TGTGCCAGCAGCCCGGTAGTTGCAGGGAGGGCTTTCTTT.

The CDR3 protein is CASSTGANGDTQYF. DNA for the CDR3: TGTGCCAGCAGTACAGGGGCGAACGGAGATACGCAGTATTTT. The chain employs TRBV27 and TRBJ2-3; 7 bases are shared with TRBD1. The CDR3 is 14 amino acids. From germline, CDR1 is MNHEY and CDR2 SMNVEV (reference sequence). J lost 5 bases, V lost 5 bases, and 7 bases had no gene match.

The chain joins TRBV18 to TRBJ1-3; unclear D gene. The germline V gene has CDR1 KGHSH and CDR2 LQKENI. Trimming removed 3 bases at V and 4 bases at J, with 7 bases between. This CDR3 contains 13 residues. The CDR3 is CASSPPVGNTIYF. Written as DNA, the CDR3 is TGTGCCAGCTCACCCCCAGTCGGAAACACCATATATTTT. Full variable domain (outside the CDR3, taken from reference TRBV18 and TRBJ1-3): NAGVMQNPRHLVRRRGQEARLRCSPMKGHSHVYWYRQLPEEGLKFMVYLQKENIIDESGMPKERFSAEFPKEGPSILRIQQVVRGDSAAYFCASSPPVGNTIYFGEGSWLTVV.

The genes are TRBV6-1 and TRBJ2-1; unclear D gene. Germline V gene data show CDR1 as MNHNS and CDR2 as SASEGT. With 5 bases removed from V and 6 bases from J, the gap between germline ends came to 14 bases. This CDR3 spans 14 amino acids. The CDR3 nucleotides are TGTGCCAGCAGTTCGGCAGGTTCGATCAATGAGCAGTTCTTC. This gives the protein CASSSAGSINEQFF.